This T cell receptor beta chain was recovered during a study of T cell responses to AZD1222 COVID-19 vaccine. Points from the study as a whole: Donors, mostly white British, included more females; clonal diversity was possibly underestimated. Nearly half of unique spike-specific TCRs reportedly avoided B.1.351 and B.1.1.7 mutated regions.

TCRdb's copy holds only in-frame clones and misses some; the assay was immunoSEQ multiplex PCR. The sample yields some 96,000 clones, less than 85% seen once. As regards this clone: The antigen is undetermined.

V gave up 3 bases and J gave up 6 bases; unmatched junction bases: 9. The CDR3 totals 16 residues. CDR1 is MNHEY and CDR2 is SVGEGT in the germline V gene. The sequence was obtained from an adult who received the AZD1222 COVID-19 vaccine. This chain uses TRBV6-2 or TRBV6-3 with TRBJ2-2, with 8 bases fitting TRBD2. The sample in question was peripheral blood, obtained 28 days after the second AZD1222 dose. The CDR3 DNA is TGTGCCAGCAGTTATCCGAGGCGGACTAGCTCCGGGGAGCTGTTTTTT. Translating it yields CASSYPRRTSSGELFF.